Listed here are 2 T cell receptor beta chains from one sample, sequenced in a study of blood T cell repertoires in COVID-19. Some clones are missing from TCRdb's copy, which holds only in-frame ones; the method was immunoSEQ multiplex PCR. The profile shows around 100,000 clones, 84% of them singletons. The specimen sequenced was peripheral blood. The receptors derive from a human donor in a cohort sampled during active COVID-19.

The chain carries TRBV20-1 and TRBJ2-7; D is ambiguous. V was cut by 6 bases and J by 9 bases, with 12 bases left in between. Germline CDR1 DFQATT, CDR2 SNEGSKA (reference sequence). This CDR3 is built from 10 residues. In DNA form, the CDR3 reads TGCAGTGCCGGTAACGATGGGCAGTACTTC. It specifies CSAGNDGQYF.

This clone was recorded once. V usage is TRBV19 and J usage is TRBJ1-6; 7 bases map to TRBD1. CDR1 is LNHDA and CDR2 is SQIVND in the germline V gene (reference sequence). CDR3 length: 14 amino acids. V shed 9 bases, J shed 5 bases, and the junction held 7 bases outside the gene matches. The CDR3 protein is CASRDSLDNSPLHF. In DNA form, the CDR3 reads TGTGCCAGCCGGGACAGCCTTGATAATTCACCCCTCCACTTT. Supplemented by reference TRBV19 and TRBJ1-6, the full variable domain reads DGGITQSPKYLFRKEGQNVTLSCEQNLNHDAMYWYRQDPGQGLRLIYYSQIVNDFQKGDIAEGYSVSREKKESFPLTVTSAQKNPTAFYLCASRDSLDNSPLHFGNGTRLTVT.